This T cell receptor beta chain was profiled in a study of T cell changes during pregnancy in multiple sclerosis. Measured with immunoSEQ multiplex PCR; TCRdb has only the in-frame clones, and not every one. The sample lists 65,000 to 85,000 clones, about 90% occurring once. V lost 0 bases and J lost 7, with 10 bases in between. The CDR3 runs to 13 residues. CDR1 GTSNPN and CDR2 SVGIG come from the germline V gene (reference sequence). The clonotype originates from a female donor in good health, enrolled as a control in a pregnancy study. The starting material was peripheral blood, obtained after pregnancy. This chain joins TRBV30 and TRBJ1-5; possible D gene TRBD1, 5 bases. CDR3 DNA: TGTGCCTGGAGTGTAGGGGAAGCCCAGCCCCAGCATTTT. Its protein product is CAWSVGEAQPQHF.